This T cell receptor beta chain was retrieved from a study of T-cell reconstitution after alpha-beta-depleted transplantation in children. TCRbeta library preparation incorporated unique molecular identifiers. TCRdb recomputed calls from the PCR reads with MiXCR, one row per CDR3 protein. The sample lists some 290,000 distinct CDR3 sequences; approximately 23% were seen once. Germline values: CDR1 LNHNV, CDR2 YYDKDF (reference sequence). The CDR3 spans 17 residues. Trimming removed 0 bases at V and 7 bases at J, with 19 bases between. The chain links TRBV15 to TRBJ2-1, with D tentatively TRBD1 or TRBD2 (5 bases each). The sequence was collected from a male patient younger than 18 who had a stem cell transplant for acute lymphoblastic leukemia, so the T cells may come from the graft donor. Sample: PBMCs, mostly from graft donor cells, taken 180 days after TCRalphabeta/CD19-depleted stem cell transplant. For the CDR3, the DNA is TGTGCCACCAGCAGAGATCGAGGGGAGATCGTACTGAATGAGCAGTTCTTC. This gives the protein CATSRDRGEIVLNEQFF.